This paragraph reports one T cell receptor beta chain. Its specificity is not known. The germline gives CDR1 MNHEY, CDR2 SMNVEV (reference sequence). The CDR3 covers 17 residues. Deletions cut 4 bases from V and 2 bases from J, with 18 bases between. The sample originates from a study of OX40 agonist ivuxolimab in advanced cancers. Across the study: The dose-escalation group included hepatocellular carcinoma, melanoma, renal cell carcinoma and head and neck cancer. Whole-study findings and limits: Doses of 0.1 to 3.0 mg/kg were accompanied by clonal expansion of CD4+ and CD8+ blood T cells by week 6.

The method was immunoSEQ multiplex PCR; TCRdb's version includes in-frame clones alone and lacks a portion of them. The data contain tens of thousands of clones, roughly 78% of them singletons. This chain links TRBV27 with TRBJ1-5; D perhaps matches TRBD1 (6 bases). The clonotype was recovered from an adult with an advanced solid tumor such as melanoma, head and neck, liver or kidney cancer. The source material was CD4+ or CD8+ T cells sorted from blood, sampled in a trial of the OX40 agonist ivuxolimab. The CDR3: CASSYRAFAGGNQPQHF. For the CDR3, the DNA is TGTGCCAGCAGTTATAGGGCATTTGCAGGGGGCAATCAGCCCCAGCATTTT.